These 6 T cell receptor beta chains share one sample of origin, sequenced in a study of blood T cells in healthy people across ages. The use of a sample-barcoded 5' primer and a J-beta primer mix characterized a second PCR of about 6 to 12 cycles. TCRdb re-called the 5' RACE reads with MiXCR, one entry per CDR3 protein. Here the sample spans roughly 550,000 distinct CDR3 sequences, approximately 25% being singletons. The same sample was also used in a study of T cells of mothers and their children.

Sequenced sample: blood. All receptors derive from a boy aged 5-17 years in good health.

The chain combines TRBV12-3 or TRBV12-4 with TRBJ1-1; D remains ambiguous. Trimming left V 1 base short and J 0 bases short, with 12 bases between. The CDR3 sequence is 16 residues long. In nucleotides, the CDR3 is TGTGCCAGCAGTTTAGGGCTCCGGCGGATGAACACTGAAGCTTTCTTT. Its translation: CASSLGLRRMNTEAFF.

This clonotype was detected only a few times. V and J are TRBV4-3 and TRBJ2-7; D ambiguous. Trimming removed 0 bases from V and 2 bases from J, with 11 bases in between. Germline V gene lookup returns CDR1 LGHNA and CDR2 YSLEER. The CDR3 consists of 15 residues. The CDR3: CASSQEWLGTYEQYF. CDR3 DNA: TGCGCCAGCAGCCAAGAGTGGCTAGGGACCTACGAGCAGTACTTC.

This clonotype was found a few times. The CDR3 reads CASSPLSYNEQFF. As DNA, the CDR3 is TGTGCCAGCAGCCCCCTCTCCTACAATGAGCAGTTCTTC. The rearrangement joins TRBV3-1 to TRBJ2-1; D remains unclear. V lost 4 bases and J 0 bases, leaving 4 bases between the germline ends. There are 13 residues in the CDR3. Germline CDR1 LGHDT, CDR2 YNNKEL (reference sequence).

This clonotype turned up a few times. A junction end diverges from the germline sequence, so it may reflect a read error. The chain has TRBV7-9 and TRBJ2-5; unclear D gene. This CDR3 region has 13 residues. CDR1 SEHNR and CDR2 FQNEAQ come from the germline V gene (reference sequence). CDR3 in amino acids: CTSTPGRVETQYF. Written as DNA, the CDR3 is TGTACCAGCACCCCTGGTCGGGTCGAGACCCAGTACTTC.

This chain uses TRBV15 with TRBJ1-1, with unresolved D. The length of the CDR3 is 14 residues. Per the germline V gene, CDR1 is LNHNV and CDR2 is YYDKDF (reference sequence). The V gene lost 3 bases and the J gene lost 3 bases, with 11 bases spanning the gap. The DNA of the CDR3 is TGTGCCACCAGCAGGTCCCGAACGGACACTGAAGCTTTCTTT. Translating gives CATSRSRTDTEAFF.

As regards this clonotype: In this CDR3 the conserved last residue, phenylalanine or tryptophan, is missing, so a read error is likely. The rearrangement uses TRBV18 and TRBJ1-2; D is unresolved. CDR3 length: 13 residues. From germline, CDR1 is KGHSH and CDR2 LQKENI. The V end was cut by 1 base, the J end by 8 bases, with 11 bases between. The DNA of the CDR3 is TGTGCCAGCTCACCACGTGGGGAGGACGGCTACACCCTC. The encoded protein is CASSPRGEDGYTL.